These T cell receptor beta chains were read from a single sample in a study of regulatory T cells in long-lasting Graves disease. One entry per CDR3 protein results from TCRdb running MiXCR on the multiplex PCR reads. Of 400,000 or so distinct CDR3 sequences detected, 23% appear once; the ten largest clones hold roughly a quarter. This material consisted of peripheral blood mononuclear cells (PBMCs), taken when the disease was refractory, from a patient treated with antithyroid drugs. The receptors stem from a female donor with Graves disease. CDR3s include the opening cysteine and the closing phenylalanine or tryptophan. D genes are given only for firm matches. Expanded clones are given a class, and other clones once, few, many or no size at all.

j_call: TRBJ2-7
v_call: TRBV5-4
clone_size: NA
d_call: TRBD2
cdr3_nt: TGTGCCAGCAGCTTGGCCGGGACTAGCGGGAACATAGAGCAGTACTTC
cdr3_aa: CASSLAGTSGNIEQYF

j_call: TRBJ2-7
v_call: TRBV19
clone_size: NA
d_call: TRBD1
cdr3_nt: TGTGCCAGTAGTAGGACCCTCGGGACAGGGCCCTACGAGCAGTACTTC
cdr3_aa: CASSRTLGTGPYEQYF

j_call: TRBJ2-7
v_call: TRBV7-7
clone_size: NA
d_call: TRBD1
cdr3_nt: TGTGCCAGCAGCCACCGGGACAGGCCCTACGAGCAGTACTTC
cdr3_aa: CASSHRDRPYEQYF

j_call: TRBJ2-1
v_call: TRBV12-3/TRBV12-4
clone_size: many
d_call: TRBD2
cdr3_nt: TGTGCCAGCAGTCCCTCCCGACTAGCGGGGACCTACAATGAGCAGTTCTTC
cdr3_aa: CASSPSRLAGTYNEQFF

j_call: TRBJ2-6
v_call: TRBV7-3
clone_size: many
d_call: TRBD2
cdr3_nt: TGTGCCAGCAGCACACATAGCGGGAGCTCTGGGGCCAACGTCCTGACTTTC
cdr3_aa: CASSTHSGSSGANVLTF

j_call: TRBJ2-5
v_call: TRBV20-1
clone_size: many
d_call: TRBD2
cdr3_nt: TGCAGTGCTAGAGTGAACCGCCGTAGCGGGAGGGAGACCCAGTACTTC
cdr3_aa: CSARVNRRSGRETQYF

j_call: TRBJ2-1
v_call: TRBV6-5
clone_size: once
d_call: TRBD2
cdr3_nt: TGTGCCAGCAGTTACTCGAGTGGGACTAGCGGGATTGGGTATGAGCAGTTCTTC
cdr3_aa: CASSYSSGTSGIGYEQFF

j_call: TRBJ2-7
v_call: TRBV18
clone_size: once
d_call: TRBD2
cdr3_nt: TGTGCCAGCTCACTACAGCGGGAGCGGGGCGAGCAGTACTTC
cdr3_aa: CASSLQRERGEQYF

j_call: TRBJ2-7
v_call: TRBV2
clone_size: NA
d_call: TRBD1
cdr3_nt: TGTGCCAGCGACCGGGACAGCGGCCTAAGCCCGTACTTC
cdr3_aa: CASDRDSGLSPYF

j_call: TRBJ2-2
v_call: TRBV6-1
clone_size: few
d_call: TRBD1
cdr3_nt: TGTGCCAGCAGGGCCGGAGACAGGGGCAGCACCGGGGAGCTGTTTTTT
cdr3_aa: CASRAGDRGSTGELFF

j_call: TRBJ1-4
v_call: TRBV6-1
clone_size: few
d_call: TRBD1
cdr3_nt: TGTGCCAGCAGTGAAAGGGGGCGAACTAATGAAAAACTGTTTTTT
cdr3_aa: CASSERGRTNEKLFF

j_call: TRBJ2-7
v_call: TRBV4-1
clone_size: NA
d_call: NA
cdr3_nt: TGCGCCAGCAGCCAAGGGACAGCTGGGGGATACGAGCAGTACTTC
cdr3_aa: CASSQGTAGGYEQYF

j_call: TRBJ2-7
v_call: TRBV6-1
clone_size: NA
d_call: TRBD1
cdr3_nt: TGCTCAACAGGGGCAGAAGGGGAGCAGTACTTC
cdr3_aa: CSTGAEGEQYF

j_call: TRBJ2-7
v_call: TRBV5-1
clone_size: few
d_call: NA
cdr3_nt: TGCGCCAGCTCACCCGGCCAAACCCTAACCTACGAGCAGTACTTC
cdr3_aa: CASSPGQTLTYEQYF

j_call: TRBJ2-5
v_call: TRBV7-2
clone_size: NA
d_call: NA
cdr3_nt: TGTGCCAGCAGCCCATCGTCAGGGGCGTGGGAGACCCAGTACTTC
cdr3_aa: CASSPSSGAWETQYF

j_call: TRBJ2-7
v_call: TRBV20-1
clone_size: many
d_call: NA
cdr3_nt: TGCAGTGCAGGCCGAGGGAACGAGCAGTACTTC
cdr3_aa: CSAGRGNEQYF

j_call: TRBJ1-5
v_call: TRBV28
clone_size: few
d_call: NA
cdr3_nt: TGTGCCAGCAGTTCCAGGGTCTATCACAATCAGCCCCAGCATTTT
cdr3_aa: CASSSRVYHNQPQHF

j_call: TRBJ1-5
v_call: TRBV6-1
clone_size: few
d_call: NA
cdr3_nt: TGTGCCAGCACCGCTTGGGATCAGCCCCAGCATTTT
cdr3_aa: CASTAWDQPQHF

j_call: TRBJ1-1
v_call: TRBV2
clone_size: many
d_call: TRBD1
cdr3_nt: TGTGCCAGCAGTGAATCAACAGGGGCCACTGAAGCTTTCTTT
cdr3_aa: CASSESTGATEAFF

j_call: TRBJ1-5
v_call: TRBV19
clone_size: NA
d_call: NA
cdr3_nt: TGTGCCAGTATCTCGGCAGGTAGCAATCAGCCCCAGCATTTT
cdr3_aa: CASISAGSNQPQHF

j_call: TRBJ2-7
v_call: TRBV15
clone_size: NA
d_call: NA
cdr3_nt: TGTGCCACCAGCAGAGATGGCGAGCAGTACTTC
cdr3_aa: CATSRDGEQYF

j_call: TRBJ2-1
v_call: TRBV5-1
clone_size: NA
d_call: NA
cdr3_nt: TGCGCCAGCAGTCAGACAGTGATCTACAATGAGCAGTTCTTC
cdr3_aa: CASSQTVIYNEQFF

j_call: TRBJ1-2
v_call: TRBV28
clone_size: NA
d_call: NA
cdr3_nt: TGTGCCAGCAGTTTCCGGACATTCTATGGCTACACCTTC
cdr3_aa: CASSFRTFYGYTF

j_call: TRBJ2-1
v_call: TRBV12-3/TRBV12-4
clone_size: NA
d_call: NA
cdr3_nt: TGTGCCAGCAGCCCGATGTACAATGAGCAGTTCTTC
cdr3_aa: CASSPMYNEQFF

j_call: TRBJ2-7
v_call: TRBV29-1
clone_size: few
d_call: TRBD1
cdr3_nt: TGCAGCGTTGAAGATGGTGACAGGGTGGGTTCCTACGAGCAGTACTTC
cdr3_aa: CSVEDGDRVGSYEQYF

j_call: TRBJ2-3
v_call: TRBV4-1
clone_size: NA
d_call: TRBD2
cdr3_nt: TGCGCCAGCAACGAGCTAGCGGGAGGTGCAGATACGCAGTATTTT
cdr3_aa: CASNELAGGADTQYF

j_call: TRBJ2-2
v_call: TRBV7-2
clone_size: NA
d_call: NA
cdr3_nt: TGTGCCAGCAGCTTAATTTACGGGGAGCTATTTTTT
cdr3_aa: CASSLIYGELFF

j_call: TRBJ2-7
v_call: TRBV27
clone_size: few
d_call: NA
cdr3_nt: TGTGCCTGCACAAGCGGTATCCTCCCCTACGAGCAGTACTTC
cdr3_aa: CACTSGILPYEQYF

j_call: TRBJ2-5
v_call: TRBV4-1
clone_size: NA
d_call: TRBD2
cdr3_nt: TGCGCCAGCAGCCAAGCCCCCCGGACTAGCGGTAGGGAGACCCAGTACTTC
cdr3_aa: CASSQAPRTSGRETQYF

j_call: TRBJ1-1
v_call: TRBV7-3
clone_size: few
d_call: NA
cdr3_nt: TGTGCCAGCAGCCCCATTGGGGGTTTGAGCACTGAAGCTTTCTTT
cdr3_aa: CASSPIGGLSTEAFF

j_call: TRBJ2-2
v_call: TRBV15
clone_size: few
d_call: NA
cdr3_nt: TGTGCCACCAGCGCCCTGATAGGAGCGGCGAACACCGGGGAGCTGTTTTTT
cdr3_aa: CATSALIGAANTGELFF

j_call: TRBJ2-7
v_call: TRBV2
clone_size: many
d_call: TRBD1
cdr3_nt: TGTGCCAGCGAGGACAGGGGAAGGTACGAGCAGTACTTC
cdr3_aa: CASEDRGRYEQYF

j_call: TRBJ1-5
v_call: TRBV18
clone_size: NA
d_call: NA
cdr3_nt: TGTGCCAGTGGGGAGGCGGGCAATCAGCCCCAGCATTTT
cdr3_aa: CASGEAGNQPQHF

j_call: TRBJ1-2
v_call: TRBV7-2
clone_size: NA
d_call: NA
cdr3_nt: TGTGCCAGCAGCTTAGCAGTTTCGGCAGAAACACCCTATGGCTACACCTTC
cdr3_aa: CASSLAVSAETPYGYTF

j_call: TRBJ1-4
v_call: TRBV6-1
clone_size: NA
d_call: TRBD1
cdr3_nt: TGTGCCAGCAGTCGGGACAGCGGTCTGGAAAAACTGTTTTTT
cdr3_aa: CASSRDSGLEKLFF

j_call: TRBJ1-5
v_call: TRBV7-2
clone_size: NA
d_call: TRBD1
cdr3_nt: TGTGCCAGCAGCCGGGGACCAGGCCTAGGACAGGCCCAGCATTTT
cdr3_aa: CASSRGPGLGQAQHF

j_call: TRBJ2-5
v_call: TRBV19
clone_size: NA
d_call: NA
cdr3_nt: TGTGCCAGTAGTAACCTAATTCGACAGGCCAAGAAAGAGACCCAGTACTTC
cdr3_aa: CASSNLIRQAKKETQYF

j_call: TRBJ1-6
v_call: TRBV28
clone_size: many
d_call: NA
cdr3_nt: TGTGCCAGCAGTCGCCCGGACGCTCGGGCGGAATCACCCCTCCACTTT
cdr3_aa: CASSRPDARAESPLHF

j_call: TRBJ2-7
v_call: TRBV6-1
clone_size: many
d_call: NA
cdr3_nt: TGTGCCATACAGGTGCGGGACAGAACCTACGAGCAGTACTTC
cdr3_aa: CAIQVRDRTYEQYF

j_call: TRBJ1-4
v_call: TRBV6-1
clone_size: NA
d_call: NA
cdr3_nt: TGTGCCAGCAGTGAAGCGCCGGTTCTTGGTGAAAAACTGTTTTTT
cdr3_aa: CASSEAPVLGEKLFF

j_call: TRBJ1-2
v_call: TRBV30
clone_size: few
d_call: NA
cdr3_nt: TGTGCCTGGAGTGTACCAGCTCTTTACACCTTC
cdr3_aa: CAWSVPALYTF

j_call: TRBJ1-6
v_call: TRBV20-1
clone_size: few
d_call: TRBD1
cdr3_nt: TGCAGTGCTCTTTCCTCGGGACAGCATCGTTCACCCCTCCACTTT
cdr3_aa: CSALSSGQHRSPLHF

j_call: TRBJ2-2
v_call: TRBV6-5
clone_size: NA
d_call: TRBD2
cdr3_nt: TGTGCCAGCAGTTACGGAGCGGGATACACCGGGGAGCTGTTTTTT
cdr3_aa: CASSYGAGYTGELFF

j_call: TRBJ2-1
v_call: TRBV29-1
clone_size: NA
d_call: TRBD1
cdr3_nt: TGCAGCGTTGAGGCAGGGGGATCCTACAATGAGCAGTTCTTC
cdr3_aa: CSVEAGGSYNEQFF

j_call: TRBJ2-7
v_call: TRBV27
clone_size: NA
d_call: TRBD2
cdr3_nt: TGTGCCAGCAGCACGGCCGGGAGGGAATTTCTCCAGTACTTC
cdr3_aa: CASSTAGREFLQYF